The rows below give T cell receptor beta chains drawn from one sample of a study of CD8 T cells in ankylosing spondylitis. MiXCR, run by TCRdb on the 5' RACE reads, gives a single entry per CDR3 protein. The sample includes under 200,000 distinct CDR3 sequences, under 15% of them seen just once. Specimen: blood, either unsorted or a sorted T cell fraction (not recorded which). These receptors were collected from a female donor with ankylosing spondylitis or in good health (not recorded which). CDR3s include the opening cysteine and the closing phenylalanine or tryptophan. The order of the fields is clone size, J gene, V gene, D gene, CDR3 DNA, CDR3 protein. A D gene is named only where the DNA matches it firmly. Expanded clones get a size class; other rows say once, few or many, or leave the size out.

>medium-sized|TRBJ2-3|TRBV6-2/TRBV6-3|TRBD2
TGTGCCAGCAGTTACTTGGGCGGGAGTTCTGATACGCAGTATTTT
CASSYLGGSSDTQYF
>many|TRBJ1-1|TRBV4-3|TRBD1
TGCGCCAGCAGCCAACAACAGGGGGCCAGGGAGAACACTGAAGCTTTCTTT
CASSQQQGARENTEAFF
>.|TRBJ2-5|TRBV7-7|TRBD2
TGTGCTAGCAGCAAGGGACTAGCGGGAGAAGGGACCCAGTACTTC
CASSKGLAGEGTQYF
>many|TRBJ2-5|TRBV9|.
TGTGCCAGCAGCGTGGACAGTATCCAAGAGACCCAGTACTTC
CASSVDSIQETQYF
>few|TRBJ1-5|TRBV5-5|.
TGTGCCAGCAGCTCGTGGGGGCAGCCCCAGCATTTT
CASSSWGQPQHF
>many|TRBJ1-4|TRBV5-1|.
TGCGCCAGCAGAATGTGGGCGTCGGATGAAAAACTGTTTTTT
CASRMWASDEKLFF
>many|TRBJ2-3|TRBV3-1|.
TGTGCCAGCAGCCAAGATCTCGGTATCGGGGGGCCAGTCACAGATACGCAGTATTTT
CASSQDLGIGGPVTDTQYF
>.|TRBJ2-3|TRBV11-2|TRBD2
TGTGCCAGCAGCCGAGAGAACAGCGGGAGGGCCAGAAACGCAGATACGCAGTATTTT
CASSRENSGRARNADTQYF
>.|TRBJ2-7|TRBV29-1|.
TGCAGCGTTGACAGGGGAGGCAACGAGCAGTACTTC
CSVDRGGNEQYF
>few|TRBJ2-3|TRBV30|.
TGTGCCTGGAGCGGCGTGAACACAGATACGCAGTATTTT
CAWSGVNTDTQYF
>many|TRBJ2-1|TRBV27|.
TGTGCCAGCAGTATTCGGACAGACTCACTACGGTTCTTC
CASSIRTDSLRFF
>many|TRBJ2-7|TRBV6-1|.
TGTGCCAGCAGTGCTCTCTACTACGAGCAGTACTTC
CASSALYYEQYF
>.|TRBJ2-1|TRBV19|.
TGTGCCAGTACTCTGGGGCTAGCTGGCAATGAGCAGTTCTTC
CASTLGLAGNEQFF
>many|TRBJ2-1|TRBV5-1|TRBD2
TGCGCCAGCAGCTTGGTAGCGGGATCATACAATGAGCAGTTCTTC
CASSLVAGSYNEQFF
>.|TRBJ1-1|TRBV12-3/TRBV12-4|TRBD1
TGTGCCAGCAGTGTCACAGGGGGCGTAAACACTGAAGCTTTCTTT
CASSVTGGVNTEAFF
>.|TRBJ2-1|TRBV15|TRBD2
TGTGCCACCAGCAGTACTAGCGACCACTACAATGAGCAGTTCTTC
CATSSTSDHYNEQFF
>many|TRBJ1-1|TRBV29-1|.
TGCAGCGTTGGCTACTCGAACACTGAAGCTTTCTTT
CSVGYSNTEAFF
>many|TRBJ2-1|TRBV4-2|.
TGTGCCAGCAGCCAAGAGGGGAAGGCTGCCTACAATGAGCAGTTCTTC
CASSQEGKAAYNEQFF
>many|TRBJ2-2|TRBV7-2|.
TGTGCCAGCAGCTTACGAACTCCCAACTTGGGCGGGGAGCTGTTTTTT
CASSLRTPNLGGELFF
>.|TRBJ1-1|TRBV29-1|.
TGCAGCGTTCAAGGGGCCTTGAACACTGAAGCTTTCTTT
CSVQGALNTEAFF
>few|TRBJ2-2|TRBV5-6|.
TGTGCCAGCACCCGTCGTTCCCCTGGCACCGGGGAGCTGTTTTTT
CASTRRSPGTGELFF
>many|TRBJ1-5|TRBV7-2|.
TGTGCCAGCAGCCCCCTGGGCAGGCCCGATCAGCCCCAGCATTTT
CASSPLGRPDQPQHF
>many|TRBJ2-1|TRBV7-2|.
TGTGCCAGCAGCTTAGCGACGAGGAGGACTGAGCAGTTCTTC
CASSLATRRTEQFF
>many|TRBJ1-3|TRBV7-9|.
TGTGCCAGCAGCTTTAGGGAAGACTCTGGAAACACCATATATTTT
CASSFREDSGNTIYF
>.|TRBJ2-7|TRBV10-3|.
TGTGCCATCAGTGAGGTTCGAGGGGTCGAGCAGTACTTC
CAISEVRGVEQYF
>few|TRBJ2-2|TRBV3-1|.
TGTGCCAGCAGCCAAGGAGGGGTTGCATCCGGGGAGCTGTTTTTT
CASSQGGVASGELFF
>many|TRBJ2-1|TRBV12-3/TRBV12-4|TRBD2
TGTGCCAGCAGTTCCCCGGGTTGGGGGACTAGCGGGAGTTTGTCCTACAATGAGCAGTTCTTC
CASSSPGWGTSGSLSYNEQFF
>many|TRBJ2-1|TRBV2|TRBD2
TGTGCCAGCAGTGATCCGGGACTAGTAAATGAGCAGTTCTTC
CASSDPGLVNEQFF
>many|TRBJ2-7|TRBV4-2|.
TGTGCCAGCAGCCCCCTGATGGGGGAGCAGTACTTC
CASSPLMGEQYF
>.|TRBJ2-1|TRBV6-1|TRBD1
TGTGCCAGCAGATCCGGGACAGGGAAGTTAAATGAGCAGTTCTTC
CASRSGTGKLNEQFF
>many|TRBJ1-2|TRBV4-1|.
TGCGCCAGCAGCACGCCCGGCAGGGAGGATGGCTACACCTTC
CASSTPGREDGYTF
>many|TRBJ1-2|TRBV12-3/TRBV12-4|TRBD1
TGTGCCAGCAGTTTAGGGGGGACAGGGCTCAACTATGGCTACACCTTC
CASSLGGTGLNYGYTF
>.|TRBJ2-7|TRBV18|TRBD1
TGTGCCAGCTCACTGGACAGGGGCCCGGTCTACGAGCAGTACTTC
CASSLDRGPVYEQYF
>few|TRBJ2-2|TRBV21-1|.
TGTGCCATTTCGACGGCTCATATTGGCGGGGAGCTGTTTTTT
CAISTAHIGGELFF
>.|TRBJ2-1|TRBV5-5|TRBD1
TGTGCAAGCAGCTTGGCTGGACAGGGGGTTCCGGGGGGGAATGAGCAGTTCTTC
CASSLAGQGVPGGNEQFF
>many|TRBJ1-5|TRBV12-3/TRBV12-4|TRBD1
TGTGCCAGCAGTACGGGACAGGGCTCGGTTCAGCCCCAGCATTTT
CASSTGQGSVQPQHF
>few|TRBJ2-1|TRBV7-2|.
TGTGCCAGCAGCTTATTACTTCCGGAGGGTGAGCAGTTCTTC
CASSLLLPEGEQFF
>many|TRBJ1-1|TRBV12-3/TRBV12-4|.
TGTGCCAGCAACGGGGGCACTGAAGCTTTCTTT
CASNGGTEAFF
>many|TRBJ2-3|TRBV28|.
TGTGCCAGCAGATCCCAGACTCGGACGCAGTATTTT
CASRSQTRTQYF
>.|TRBJ1-3|TRBV9|TRBD1
TGTGCCAGCAGCGTTGCCTCAGGGGGGCCTGGAAACACCATATATTTT
CASSVASGGPGNTIYF
>many|TRBJ1-1|TRBV7-2|.
TGTGCCAGCAACCAAGGTGGGGGGCACATTGAAGCTTTCTTT
CASNQGGGHIEAFF
>few|TRBJ2-1|TRBV30|TRBD2
TGTGCCTGGAGTTTGCGCCTAGCGGTAGACCTCTCCTACAATGAGCAGTTCTTC
CAWSLRLAVDLSYNEQFF
>.|TRBJ2-5|TRBV20-1|TRBD1
TGCAGTGCCATTTCGACAGGGGGGGAGACCCAGTACTTC
CSAISTGGETQYF
>.|TRBJ2-1|TRBV12-3/TRBV12-4|.
TGTGCCAGCAGTTGGGCGGAATATGAGCAGTTCTTC
CASSWAEYEQFF
>many|TRBJ2-1|TRBV20-1|TRBD1
TGCAGTGCTGACCAACAGGGGGTTTACAATGAGCAGTTCTTC
CSADQQGVYNEQFF
>once|TRBJ2-5|TRBV4-3|.
TGCGCCGGCAGCCAAGAGTGGCTCTTACAAGAGACCCAGTACTTC
CAGSQEWLLQETQYF
>many|TRBJ2-2|TRBV28|.
TGTGCCAGCGCGACAGGGAGGGCGGGGGAGCTGTTTTTT
CASATGRAGELFF
>many|TRBJ2-7|TRBV12-3/TRBV12-4|TRBD2
TGTGCCAGCAGTCAGGCCTCAGCGGGAGTTTACGAGCAGTACTTC
CASSQASAGVYEQYF
>few|TRBJ2-1|TRBV6-5|TRBD2
TGTGCCAGCAGTTCCCGGAGTAGCGGGGGTTTCAATGAGCAGTTCTTC
CASSSRSSGGFNEQFF